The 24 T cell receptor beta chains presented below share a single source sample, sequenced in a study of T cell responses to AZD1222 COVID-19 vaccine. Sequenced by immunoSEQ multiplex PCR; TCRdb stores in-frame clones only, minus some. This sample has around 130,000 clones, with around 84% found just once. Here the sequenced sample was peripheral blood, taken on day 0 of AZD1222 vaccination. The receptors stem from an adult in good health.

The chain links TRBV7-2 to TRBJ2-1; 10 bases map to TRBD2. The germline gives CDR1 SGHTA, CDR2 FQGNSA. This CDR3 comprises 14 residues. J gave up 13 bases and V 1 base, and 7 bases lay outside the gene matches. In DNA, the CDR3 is TGTGCCAGCAGCTTAGGAGCGGGGGGGCCTGACCAGTTCTTC. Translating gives CASSLGAGGPDQFF.

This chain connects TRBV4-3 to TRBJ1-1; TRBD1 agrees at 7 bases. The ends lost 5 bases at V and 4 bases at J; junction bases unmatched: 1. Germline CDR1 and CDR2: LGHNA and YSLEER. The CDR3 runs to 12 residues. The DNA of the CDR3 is TGCGCCAGCAGCAACAGGGGCACTGAAGCTTTCTTT. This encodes CASSNRGTEAFF.

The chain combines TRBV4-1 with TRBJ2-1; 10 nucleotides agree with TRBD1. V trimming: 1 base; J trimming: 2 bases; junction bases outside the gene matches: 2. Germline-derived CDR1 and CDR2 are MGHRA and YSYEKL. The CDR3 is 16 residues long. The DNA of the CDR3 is TGCGCCAGCAGCCAAGGGGACAGGGGAACCTACAATGAGCAGTTCTTC. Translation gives CASSQGDRGTYNEQFF.

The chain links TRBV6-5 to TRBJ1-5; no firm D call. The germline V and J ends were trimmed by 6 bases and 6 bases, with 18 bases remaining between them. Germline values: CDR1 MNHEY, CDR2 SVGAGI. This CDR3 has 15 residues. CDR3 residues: CASRAEPRGGQPQHF. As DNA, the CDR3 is TGTGCCAGCAGGGCCGAGCCGCGGGGAGGTCAGCCCCAGCATTTT.

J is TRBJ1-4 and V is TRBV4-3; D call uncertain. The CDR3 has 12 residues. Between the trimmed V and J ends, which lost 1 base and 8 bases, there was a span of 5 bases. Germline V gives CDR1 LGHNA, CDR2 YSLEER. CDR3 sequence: CASSQVGEKLFF. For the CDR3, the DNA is TGCGCCAGCAGCCAAGTAGGGGAAAAACTGTTTTTT.

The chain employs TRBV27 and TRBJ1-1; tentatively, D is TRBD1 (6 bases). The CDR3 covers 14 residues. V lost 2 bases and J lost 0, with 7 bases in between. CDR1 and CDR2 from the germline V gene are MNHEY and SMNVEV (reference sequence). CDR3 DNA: TGTGCCAGCAGTTTAAACAGGGTGAACACTGAAGCTTTCTTT. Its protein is CASSLNRVNTEAFF.

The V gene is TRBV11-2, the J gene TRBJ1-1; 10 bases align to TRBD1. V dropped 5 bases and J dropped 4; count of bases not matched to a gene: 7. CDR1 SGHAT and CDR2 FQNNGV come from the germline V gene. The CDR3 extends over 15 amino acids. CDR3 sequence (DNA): TGTGCCAGCAGCATCGACAGGGGGCAGGGCACTGAAGCTTTCTTT. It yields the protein CASSIDRGQGTEAFF.

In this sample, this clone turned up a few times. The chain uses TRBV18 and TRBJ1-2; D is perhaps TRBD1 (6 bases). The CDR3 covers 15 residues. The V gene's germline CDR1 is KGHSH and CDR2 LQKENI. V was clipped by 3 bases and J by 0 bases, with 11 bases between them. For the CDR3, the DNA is TGTGCCAGCTCACCCCAGGACAGAGCTAACTATGGCTACACCTTC. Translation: CASSPQDRANYGYTF. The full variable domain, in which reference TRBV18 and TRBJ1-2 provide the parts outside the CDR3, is NAGVMQNPRHLVRRRGQEARLRCSPMKGHSHVYWYRQLPEEGLKFMVYLQKENIIDESGMPKERFSAEFPKEGPSILRIQQVVRGDSAAYFCASSPQDRANYGYTFGSGTRLTVV.

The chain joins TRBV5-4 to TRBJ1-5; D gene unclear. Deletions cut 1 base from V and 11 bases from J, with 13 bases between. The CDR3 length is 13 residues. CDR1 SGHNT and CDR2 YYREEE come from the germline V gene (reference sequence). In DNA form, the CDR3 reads TGTGCCAGCAGCTTGCAGGTAACGGGCACCCAGCATTTT. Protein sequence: CASSLQVTGTQHF.

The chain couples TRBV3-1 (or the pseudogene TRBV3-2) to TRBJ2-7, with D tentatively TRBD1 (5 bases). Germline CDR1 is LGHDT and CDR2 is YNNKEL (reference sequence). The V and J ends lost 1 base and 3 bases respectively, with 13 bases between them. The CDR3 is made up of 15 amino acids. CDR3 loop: CASSQAQGVGYEQYF. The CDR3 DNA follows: TGTGCCAGCAGCCAAGCCCAGGGCGTTGGCTACGAGCAGTACTTC.

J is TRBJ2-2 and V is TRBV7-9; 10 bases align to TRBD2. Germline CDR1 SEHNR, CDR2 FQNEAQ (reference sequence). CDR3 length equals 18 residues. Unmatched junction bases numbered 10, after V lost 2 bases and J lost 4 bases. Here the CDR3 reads CASSLLSSGGYGTGELFF. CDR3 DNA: TGTGCCAGCAGCTTATTGTCTAGCGGGGGATATGGCACCGGGGAGCTGTTTTTT.

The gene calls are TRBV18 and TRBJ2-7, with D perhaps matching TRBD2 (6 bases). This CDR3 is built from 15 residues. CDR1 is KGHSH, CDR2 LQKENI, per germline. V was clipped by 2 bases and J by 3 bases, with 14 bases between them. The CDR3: CASSPDREPLYEQYF. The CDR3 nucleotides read TGTGCCAGCTCACCAGACCGGGAGCCGCTCTACGAGCAGTACTTC.

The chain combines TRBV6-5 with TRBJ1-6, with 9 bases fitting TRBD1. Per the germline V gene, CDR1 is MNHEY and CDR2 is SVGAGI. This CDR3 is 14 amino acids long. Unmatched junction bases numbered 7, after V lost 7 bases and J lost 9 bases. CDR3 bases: TGTGCCAGCAAAATAGACAGGGGGTCTTCACCCCTCCACTTT. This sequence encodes CASKIDRGSSPLHF.

The CDR3 coding sequence is TGTGCCAGCAGGGAATCGGGGACACCTAATGAAAAACTGTTTTTT. It encodes CASRESGTPNEKLFF. The rearrangement links TRBV27 to TRBJ1-4, with a tentative D call TRBD1 (6 bases). CDR3 length equals 15 residues. Trimming stripped 6 bases from V and 3 bases from J, with 14 bases between. Germline values: CDR1 MNHEY, CDR2 SMNVEV (reference sequence).

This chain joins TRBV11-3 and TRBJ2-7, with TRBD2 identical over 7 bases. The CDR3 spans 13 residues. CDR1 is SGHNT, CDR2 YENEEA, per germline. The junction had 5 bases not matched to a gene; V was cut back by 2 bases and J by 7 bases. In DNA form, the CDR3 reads TGTGCCAGCAGCTTAAGGGAGGGACGAGAGCAGTACTTC. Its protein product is CASSLREGREQYF.

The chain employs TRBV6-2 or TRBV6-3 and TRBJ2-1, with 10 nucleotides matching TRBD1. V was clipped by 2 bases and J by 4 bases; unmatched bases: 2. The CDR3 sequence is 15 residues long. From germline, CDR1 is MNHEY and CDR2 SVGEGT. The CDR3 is CASSYGTGDYNEQFF. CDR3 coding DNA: TGTGCCAGCAGTTACGGGACAGGGGATTACAATGAGCAGTTCTTC.

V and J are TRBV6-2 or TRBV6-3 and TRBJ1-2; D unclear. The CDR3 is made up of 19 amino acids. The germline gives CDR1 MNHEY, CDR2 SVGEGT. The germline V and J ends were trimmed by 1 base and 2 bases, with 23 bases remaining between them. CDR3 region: CASSYYPLLSHQENYGYTF. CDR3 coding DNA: TGTGCCAGCAGTTACTACCCTTTACTTTCGCACCAGGAGAACTATGGCTACACCTTC.

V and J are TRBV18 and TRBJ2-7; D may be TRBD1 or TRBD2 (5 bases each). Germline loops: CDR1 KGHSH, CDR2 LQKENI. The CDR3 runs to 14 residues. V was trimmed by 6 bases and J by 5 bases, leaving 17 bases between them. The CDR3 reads CASSGEMVVDEQYF. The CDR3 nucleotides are TGTGCCAGCTCGGGGGAGATGGTCGTCGACGAGCAGTACTTC.

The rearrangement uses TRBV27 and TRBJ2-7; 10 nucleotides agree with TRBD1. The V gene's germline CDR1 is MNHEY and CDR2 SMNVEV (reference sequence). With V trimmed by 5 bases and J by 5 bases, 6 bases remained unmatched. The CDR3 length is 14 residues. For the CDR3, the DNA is TGTGCCAGCAGTCCCTTGGGGACAGGGGACGAGCAGTACTTC. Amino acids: CASSPLGTGDEQYF.

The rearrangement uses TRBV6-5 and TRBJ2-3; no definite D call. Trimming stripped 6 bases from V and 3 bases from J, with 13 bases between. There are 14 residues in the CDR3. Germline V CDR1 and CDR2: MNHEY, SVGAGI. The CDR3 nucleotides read TGTGCCAGCAGGGTAACTTTGGGGACAGATACGCAGTATTTT. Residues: CASRVTLGTDTQYF.

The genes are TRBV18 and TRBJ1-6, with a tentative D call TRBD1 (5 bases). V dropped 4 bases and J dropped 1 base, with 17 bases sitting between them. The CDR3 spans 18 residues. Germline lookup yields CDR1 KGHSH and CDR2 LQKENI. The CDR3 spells CASSRTIMGQSYNSPLHF. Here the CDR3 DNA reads TGTGCCAGCTCACGAACAATTATGGGGCAGTCCTATAATTCACCCCTCCACTTT. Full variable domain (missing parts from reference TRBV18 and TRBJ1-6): NAGVMQNPRHLVRRRGQEARLRCSPMKGHSHVYWYRQLPEEGLKFMVYLQKENIIDESGMPKERFSAEFPKEGPSILRIQQVVRGDSAAYFCASSRTIMGQSYNSPLHFGNGTRLTVT.

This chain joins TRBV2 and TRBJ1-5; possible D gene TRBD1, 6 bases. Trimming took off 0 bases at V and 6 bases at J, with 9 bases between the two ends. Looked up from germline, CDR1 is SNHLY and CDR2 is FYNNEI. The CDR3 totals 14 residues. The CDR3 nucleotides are TGTGCCAGCAGTGAAGCAGGGGGTAGTCAGCCCCAGCATTTT. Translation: CASSEAGGSQPQHF.

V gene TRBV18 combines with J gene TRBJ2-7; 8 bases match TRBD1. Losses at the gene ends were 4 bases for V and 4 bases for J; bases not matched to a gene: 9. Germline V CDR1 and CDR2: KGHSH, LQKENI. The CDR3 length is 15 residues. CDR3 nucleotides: TGTGCCAGCTCACGCACTGGGACAGGAATTTACGAGCAGTACTTC. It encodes CASSRTGTGIYEQYF.

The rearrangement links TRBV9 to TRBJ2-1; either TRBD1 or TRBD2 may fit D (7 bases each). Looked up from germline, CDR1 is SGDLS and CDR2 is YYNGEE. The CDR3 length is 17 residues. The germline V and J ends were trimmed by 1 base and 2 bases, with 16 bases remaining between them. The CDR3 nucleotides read TGTGCCAGCAGCGTATTGGCGGGGGACAGCACCTACAATGAGCAGTTCTTC. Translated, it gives CASSVLAGDSTYNEQFF.